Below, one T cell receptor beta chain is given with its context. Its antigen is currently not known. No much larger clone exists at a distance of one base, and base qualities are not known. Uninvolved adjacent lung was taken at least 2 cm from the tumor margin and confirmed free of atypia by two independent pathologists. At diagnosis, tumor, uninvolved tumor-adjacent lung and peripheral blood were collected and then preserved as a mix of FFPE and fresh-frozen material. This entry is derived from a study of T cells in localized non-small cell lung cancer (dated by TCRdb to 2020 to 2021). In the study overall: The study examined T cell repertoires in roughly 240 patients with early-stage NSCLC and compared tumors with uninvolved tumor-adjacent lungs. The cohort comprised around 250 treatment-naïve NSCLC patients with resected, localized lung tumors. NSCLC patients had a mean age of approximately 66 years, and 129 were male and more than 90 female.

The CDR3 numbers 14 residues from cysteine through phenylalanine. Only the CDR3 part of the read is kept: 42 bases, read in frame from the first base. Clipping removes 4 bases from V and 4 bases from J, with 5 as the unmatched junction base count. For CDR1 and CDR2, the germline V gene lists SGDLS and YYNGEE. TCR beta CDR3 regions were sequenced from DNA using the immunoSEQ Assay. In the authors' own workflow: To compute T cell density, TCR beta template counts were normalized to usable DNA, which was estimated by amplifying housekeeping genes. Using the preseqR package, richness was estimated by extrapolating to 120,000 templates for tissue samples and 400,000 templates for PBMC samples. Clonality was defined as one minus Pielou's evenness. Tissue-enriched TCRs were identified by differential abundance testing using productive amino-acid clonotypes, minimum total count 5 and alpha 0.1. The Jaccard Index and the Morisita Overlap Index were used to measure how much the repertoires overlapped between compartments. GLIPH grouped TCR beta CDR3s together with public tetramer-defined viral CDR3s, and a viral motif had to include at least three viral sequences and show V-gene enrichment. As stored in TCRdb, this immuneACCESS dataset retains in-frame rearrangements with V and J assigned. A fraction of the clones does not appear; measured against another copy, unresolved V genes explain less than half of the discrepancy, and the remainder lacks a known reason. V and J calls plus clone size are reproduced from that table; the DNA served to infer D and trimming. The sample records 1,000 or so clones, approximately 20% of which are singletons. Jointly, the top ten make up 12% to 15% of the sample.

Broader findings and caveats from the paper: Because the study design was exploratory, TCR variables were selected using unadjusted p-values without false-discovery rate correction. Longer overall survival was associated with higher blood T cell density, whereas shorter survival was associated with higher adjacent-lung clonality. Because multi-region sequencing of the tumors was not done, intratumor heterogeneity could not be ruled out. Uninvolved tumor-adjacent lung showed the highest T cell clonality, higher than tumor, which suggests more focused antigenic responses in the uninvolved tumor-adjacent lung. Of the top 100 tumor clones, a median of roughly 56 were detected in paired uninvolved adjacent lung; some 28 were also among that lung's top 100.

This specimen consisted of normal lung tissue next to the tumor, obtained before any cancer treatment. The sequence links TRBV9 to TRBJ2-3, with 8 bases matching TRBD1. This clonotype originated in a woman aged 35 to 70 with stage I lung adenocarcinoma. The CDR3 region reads CASSSRGPADTQYF. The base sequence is TGTGCCAGCAGCTCCAGGGGGCCGGCAGATACGCAGTATTTT.